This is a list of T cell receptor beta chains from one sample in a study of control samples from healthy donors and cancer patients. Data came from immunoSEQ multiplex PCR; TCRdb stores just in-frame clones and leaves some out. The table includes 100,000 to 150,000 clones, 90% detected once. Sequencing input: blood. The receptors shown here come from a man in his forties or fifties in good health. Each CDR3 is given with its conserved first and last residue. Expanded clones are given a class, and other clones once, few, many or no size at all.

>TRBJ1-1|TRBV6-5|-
CASSYDQVNTEAFF
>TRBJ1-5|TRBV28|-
CASSLLGSQPQHF
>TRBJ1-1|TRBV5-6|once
CASSPTWKDTEAFF
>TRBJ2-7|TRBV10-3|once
CATQTGTGLYEQYF
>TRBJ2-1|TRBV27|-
CASSLWAGAGEQFF
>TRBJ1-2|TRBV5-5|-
CASSLRRSNYGYTF
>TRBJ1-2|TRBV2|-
CASSEDRTGDIYGYTF
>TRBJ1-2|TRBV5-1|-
CASSLATIYGYTF
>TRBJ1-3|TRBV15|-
CATSRGRGLEGNTIYF
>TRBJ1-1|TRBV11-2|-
CASSLGLNTEAFF
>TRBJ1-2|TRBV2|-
CASTADLMNYGYTF
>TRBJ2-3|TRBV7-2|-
CASSPDSGVIDTQYF
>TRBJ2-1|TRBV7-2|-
CASRLAGGTSYNEQFF
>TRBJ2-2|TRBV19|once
CASRRGNTGELFF
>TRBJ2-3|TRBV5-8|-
CASSFWTATTDTQYF
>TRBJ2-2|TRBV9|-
CASSYGRLNTGELFF
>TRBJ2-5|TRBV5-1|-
CASSLSYGAPQYF
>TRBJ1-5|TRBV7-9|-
CASSLAWGQPQHF
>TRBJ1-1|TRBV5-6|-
CASSFRGRGTEAFF
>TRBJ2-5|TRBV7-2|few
CASSPTRDAGTQYF
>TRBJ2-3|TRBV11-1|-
CASSAGGDTQYF
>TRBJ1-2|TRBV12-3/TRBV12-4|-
CASNSGTTKGYTF
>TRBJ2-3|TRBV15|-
CATTEWGLADTQYF
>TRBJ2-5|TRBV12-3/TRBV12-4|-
CASSLRWETQYF
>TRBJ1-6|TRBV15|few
CATRRGENSPLHF
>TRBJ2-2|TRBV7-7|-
CASSPGVGELFF
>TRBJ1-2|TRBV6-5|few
CASSYRDRGGYTF
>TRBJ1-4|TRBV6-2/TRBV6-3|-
CASSQRGRGGEKLFF
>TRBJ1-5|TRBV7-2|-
CASSLRQASQPQHF
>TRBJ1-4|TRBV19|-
CASSIQGGEKLFF
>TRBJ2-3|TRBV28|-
CASSLRDTQYF
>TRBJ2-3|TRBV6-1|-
CASSEAWANTDTQYF
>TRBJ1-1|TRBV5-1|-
CASSLEGGPLEAFF
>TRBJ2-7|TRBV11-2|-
CASSLLNLGSYEQYF
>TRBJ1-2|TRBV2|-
CASSGGAGYGYTF
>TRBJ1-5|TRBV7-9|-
CASGISNQPQHF